What follows are 7 T cell receptor beta chains derived from one specimen sequenced in a study of shared clonotypes between healthy human individuals. CD45RO-negative cells were positively selected for CCR7, leaving out terminally differentiated effector memory CD45RA+ cells. Produced via immunoSEQ multiplex PCR; TCRdb's table is partial and in-frame only. In the table there are approximately 810,000 clones, roughly 92% of which are singletons. Sequenced sample: naive CD8+ T cells sorted from blood. The receptors derive from a man aged 25-45 years in good health.

The CDR3 protein is CASSPSPGQGPGELFF. CDR3 sequence (DNA): TGTGCCAGCAGCCCGAGTCCGGGACAGGGACCCGGGGAGCTGTTTTTT. This sequence joins TRBV7-3 and TRBJ2-2; 9 bases line up with TRBD1. Trimming cost V 5 bases and J 6 bases; bases outside gene matches: 10. There are 16 residues in the CDR3. The V gene's germline CDR1 is SGHTA and CDR2 FQGTGA. The whole variable domain, filled in from reference TRBV7-3 and TRBJ2-2, reads GAGVSQTPSNKVTEKGKYVELRCDPISGHTALYWYRQSLGQGPEFLIYFQGTGAADDSGLPNDRFFAVRPEGSVSTLKIQRTERGDSAVYLCASSPSPGQGPGELFFGEGSRLTVL.

The chain links TRBV30 to TRBJ2-1, with 7 bases matching TRBD2. Trimming at V came to 5 bases and at J to 0 bases, leaving 4 bases not matched to a gene. Germline V gives CDR1 GTSNPN, CDR2 SVGIG (reference sequence). CDR3 length: 14 residues. CDR3 sequence reads: CAWSRENSYNEQFF. The CDR3 DNA sequence: TGTGCCTGGTCGCGGGAGAACTCCTACAATGAGCAGTTCTTC. Full variable domain (outside the CDR3, taken from reference TRBV30 and TRBJ2-1): SQTIHQWPATLVQPVGSPLSLECTVEGTSNPNLYWYRQAAGRGLQLLFYSVGIGQISSEVPQNLSASRPQDRQFILSSKKLLLSDSGFYLCAWSRENSYNEQFFGPGTRLTVL.

The chain uses TRBV10-3 and TRBJ2-7; either TRBD1 or TRBD2 may fit D (5 bases each). CDR3 size: 12 residues. V was cut by 7 bases and J by 1 base, with 8 bases left in between. CDR1 is ENHRY and CDR2 is SYGVKD in the germline V gene. The CDR3 sequence is CAIMGPSYEQYF. DNA for the CDR3: TGTGCCATCATGGGACCGTCCTACGAGCAGTACTTC.

This clone was seen more than once but under ten times. This rearrangement joins TRBV9 to TRBJ2-7; D is unresolved. CDR1 is SGDLS, CDR2 YYNGEE, per germline. This CDR3 has 14 residues. V lost 3 bases, J lost 2 bases, and 12 bases lay in between. CDR3 protein: CASSAEKGPYEQYF. The CDR3 bases are TGTGCCAGCAGCGCGGAAAAGGGCCCCTACGAGCAGTACTTC.

This sequence joins TRBV7-8 and TRBJ1-1; D is perhaps TRBD1 (5 bases). Trimming pared 5 bases from V and 1 base from J, leaving 11 bases between. The CDR3 consists of 14 residues. Germline CDR1 and CDR2: SGHVS and FQNEAQ. The CDR3 DNA reads TGTGCCAGCAGCCCGGGACCGGAGAACACTGAAGCTTTCTTT. Translation gives CASSPGPENTEAFF.

The J gene is TRBJ2-1, the V gene TRBV18; 10 bases are shared with TRBD1. Germline V gene lookup returns CDR1 KGHSH and CDR2 LQKENI. V dropped 3 bases and J dropped 13; count of bases not matched to a gene: 6. The CDR3 has 13 residues. The CDR3 bases are TGTGCCAGCTCACCGCCGGGACAGGGGATCCAGTTCTTC. Translated: CASSPPGQGIQFF.

This clone was counted only a few times. The rearrangement links TRBV19 to TRBJ2-7; 7 bases align to TRBD2. In germline, CDR1 is LNHDA, CDR2 SQIVND (reference sequence). This CDR3 has 13 amino acids. The V segment lost 5 bases and the J segment 6 bases; nucleotides outside the gene matches: 7. This chain's CDR3 is CASSLGTISEQYF. As DNA, the CDR3 is TGTGCCAGTAGTCTGGGGACTATATCCGAGCAGTACTTC.